Listed below are T cell receptor beta chains from one sample, sequenced in a study of identical twins. TCRdb reanalysed the 5' RACE reads using MiXCR and keeps one entry per CDR3 protein. The sample holds approximately 230,000 distinct CDR3 sequences, about 6.7% seen once. A further study also used this sample, focusing on T cells expressing NK-cell markers.

The sample was CD8+ T cells sorted from blood. These receptors were collected from a woman between 18 and 29 years old in good health. Each CDR3 is given with its conserved first and last residue. The D gene is left open where the match is weak. A clone size is listed for some rows: how often the clone was seen (once, few, many), or a class if it is expanded.

V gene: TRBV20-1; clone size: few; J gene: TRBJ2-7; CDR3 length: 12; D gene: .; CDR3 protein: CSARGRDYEQYF; CDR3 DNA: TGCAGTGCTAGGGGCCGCGACTACGAGCAGTACTTC
V gene: TRBV12-3/TRBV12-4; clone size: many; J gene: TRBJ2-6; CDR3 length: 14; D gene: .; CDR3 protein: CATDRQAGANVLTF; CDR3 DNA: TGTGCCACCGATCGACAGGCTGGGGCCAACGTCCTGACTTTC
V gene: TRBV27; clone size: few; J gene: TRBJ2-7; CDR3 length: 14; D gene: TRBD1; CDR3 protein: CASSLFQGAYEQYF; CDR3 DNA: TGTGCCAGCAGTTTATTTCAGGGGGCTTACGAGCAGTACTTC
V gene: TRBV2; clone size: many; J gene: TRBJ1-6; CDR3 length: 15; D gene: .; CDR3 protein: CASSDTGTNNSPLHF; CDR3 DNA: TGTGCCAGCAGCGATACCGGGACAAATAATTCACCCCTCCACTTT
V gene: TRBV29-1; clone size: few; J gene: TRBJ2-5; CDR3 length: 14; D gene: .; CDR3 protein: CSVEFAAGGETQYF; CDR3 DNA: TGCAGCGTTGAGTTCGCAGCAGGAGGAGAGACCCAGTACTTC
V gene: TRBV7-6; clone size: few; J gene: TRBJ2-1; CDR3 length: 15; D gene: TRBD2; CDR3 protein: CASSFEREGWGEQFF; CDR3 DNA: TGTGCCAGCAGCTTCGAGAGGGAGGGCTGGGGTGAGCAGTTCTTC
V gene: TRBV10-3; clone size: many; J gene: TRBJ2-1; CDR3 length: 14; D gene: TRBD1; CDR3 protein: CAISEGQGSDEQFF; CDR3 DNA: TGTGCCATCAGTGAGGGACAGGGATCGGATGAGCAGTTCTTC
V gene: TRBV10-3; clone size: .; J gene: TRBJ2-7; CDR3 length: 15; D gene: TRBD2; CDR3 protein: CAISDVTSGGYEQYF; CDR3 DNA: TGTGCCATCAGTGACGTGACTAGCGGGGGTTACGAGCAGTACTTC
V gene: TRBV11-2; clone size: .; J gene: TRBJ2-4; CDR3 length: 11; D gene: .; CDR3 protein: CASILGNIQYF; CDR3 DNA: TGTGCCAGCATCCTAGGGAACATTCAGTACTTC
V gene: TRBV20-1; clone size: few; J gene: TRBJ2-7; CDR3 length: 15; D gene: .; CDR3 protein: CSARDTGTRSYEQYF; CDR3 DNA: TGCAGTGCTAGAGACACCGGGACAAGATCCTACGAGCAGTACTTC
V gene: TRBV10-3; clone size: .; J gene: TRBJ1-5; CDR3 length: 13; D gene: .; CDR3 protein: CAISESVSQPQHF; CDR3 DNA: TGTGCCATCAGTGAGTCGGTCAGTCAGCCCCAGCATTTT
V gene: TRBV29-1; clone size: many; J gene: TRBJ1-1; CDR3 length: 12; D gene: .; CDR3 protein: CSGDLGNTEAFF; CDR3 DNA: TGCAGCGGGGACCTGGGGAACACTGAAGCTTTCTTT
V gene: TRBV23-1; clone size: .; J gene: TRBJ1-3; CDR3 length: 12; D gene: .; CDR3 protein: CASTIKRNTIYF; CDR3 DNA: TGCGCCAGCACCATAAAGAGAAACACCATATATTTT
V gene: TRBV4-1; clone size: .; J gene: TRBJ2-7; CDR3 length: 16; D gene: .; CDR3 protein: CASSQDSTGYSYEQYF; CDR3 DNA: TGCGCCAGCAGCCAAGATTCGACAGGCTACTCCTACGAGCAGTACTTC
V gene: TRBV12-3/TRBV12-4; clone size: many; J gene: TRBJ2-1; CDR3 length: 15; D gene: TRBD2; CDR3 protein: CASRPGTSRGNEQFF; CDR3 DNA: TGTGCCAGCAGACCGGGGACTAGTCGGGGCAATGAGCAGTTCTTC
V gene: TRBV7-2; clone size: .; J gene: TRBJ2-1; CDR3 length: 15; D gene: TRBD2; CDR3 protein: CASSLVGAGLDEQFF; CDR3 DNA: TGTGCCAGCAGCTTAGTCGGAGCGGGACTCGATGAGCAGTTCTTC
V gene: TRBV20-1; clone size: few; J gene: TRBJ1-1; CDR3 length: 12; D gene: .; CDR3 protein: CSARGGRVEAFF; CDR3 DNA: TGCAGTGCTAGAGGGGGGAGGGTTGAAGCTTTCTTT
V gene: TRBV4-3; clone size: many; J gene: TRBJ2-7; CDR3 length: 16; D gene: .; CDR3 protein: CASSQDETVNSYEQYF; CDR3 DNA: TGCGCCAGCAGCCAAGATGAGACAGTTAACTCCTACGAGCAGTACTTC
V gene: TRBV7-8; clone size: many; J gene: TRBJ2-3; CDR3 length: 15; D gene: TRBD2; CDR3 protein: CASSPTSGESDTQYF; CDR3 DNA: TGTGCCAGCAGCCCGACTAGCGGGGAATCAGATACGCAGTATTTT
V gene: TRBV3-1; clone size: .; J gene: TRBJ2-1; CDR3 length: 18; D gene: .; CDR3 protein: CASSQALSGFSSYNEQFF; CDR3 DNA: TGTGCCAGCAGCCAAGCCCTATCCGGGTTTAGCTCCTACAATGAGCAGTTCTTC
V gene: TRBV12-3/TRBV12-4; clone size: many; J gene: TRBJ1-1; CDR3 length: 12; D gene: .; CDR3 protein: CASSLGQNEAFF; CDR3 DNA: TGTGCCAGCAGTTTAGGGCAGAATGAAGCTTTCTTT
V gene: TRBV20-1; clone size: many; J gene: TRBJ1-3; CDR3 length: 12; D gene: .; CDR3 protein: CSARRQGYTIYF; CDR3 DNA: TGCAGTGCTCGACGTCAGGGATACACCATATATTTT
V gene: TRBV29-1; clone size: .; J gene: TRBJ2-3; CDR3 length: 15; D gene: TRBD2; CDR3 protein: CSVDPSGGYTDTQYF; CDR3 DNA: TGCAGCGTTGATCCCAGCGGGGGCTACACAGATACGCAGTATTTT
V gene: TRBV6-5; clone size: .; J gene: TRBJ1-1; CDR3 length: 11; D gene: .; CDR3 protein: CASIKQNEAFF; CDR3 DNA: TGTGCCAGCATCAAACAGAATGAAGCTTTCTTT
V gene: TRBV12-3/TRBV12-4; clone size: many; J gene: TRBJ2-3; CDR3 length: 17; D gene: TRBD1; CDR3 protein: CASSRPGDRRSTDTQYF; CDR3 DNA: TGTGCCAGCAGCCGTCCTGGGGACAGAAGATCCACAGATACGCAGTATTTT
V gene: TRBV1; clone size: few; J gene: TRBJ2-3; CDR3 length: 13; D gene: .; CDR3 protein: CTSSQALVVTQYF; CDR3 DNA: TGCACCAGCAGCCAAGCCCTTGTAGTTACGCAGTATTTT
V gene: TRBV10-3; clone size: few; J gene: TRBJ1-1; CDR3 length: 17; D gene: .; CDR3 protein: CAISSLDIVPSNTEAFF; CDR3 DNA: TGTGCCATCAGTTCACTGGATATCGTGCCGTCGAACACTGAAGCTTTCTTT
V gene: TRBV15; clone size: few; J gene: TRBJ2-1; CDR3 length: 16; D gene: TRBD1; CDR3 protein: CATSRLTGTAEGEQFF; CDR3 DNA: TGTGCCACCAGCAGACTAACTGGGACAGCCGAGGGAGAGCAGTTCTTC
V gene: TRBV29-1; clone size: many; J gene: TRBJ2-1; CDR3 length: 17; D gene: .; CDR3 protein: CSVDGGVGLGENNEQFF; CDR3 DNA: TGCAGCGTTGATGGGGGAGTGGGGCTGGGAGAAAACAATGAGCAGTTCTTC
V gene: TRBV10-1; clone size: many; J gene: TRBJ2-3; CDR3 length: 16; D gene: TRBD2; CDR3 protein: CASSESWLAGEYTQYF; CDR3 DNA: TGCGCCAGCAGTGAGTCCTGGTTAGCGGGAGAATATACGCAGTATTTT
V gene: TRBV7-9; clone size: many; J gene: TRBJ1-1; CDR3 length: 13; D gene: .; CDR3 protein: CASSYGQDTEAFF; CDR3 DNA: TGTGCCAGCAGCTACGGACAAGACACTGAAGCTTTCTTT
V gene: TRBV5-8; clone size: few; J gene: TRBJ2-7; CDR3 length: 14; D gene: .; CDR3 protein: CASRKPQDSYEQYF; CDR3 DNA: TGTGCCAGCAGGAAACCACAGGATTCCTACGAGCAGTACTTC
V gene: TRBV9; clone size: few; J gene: TRBJ2-5; CDR3 length: 16; D gene: .; CDR3 protein: CASSAREEGIGETQYF; CDR3 DNA: TGTGCCAGCAGCGCCAGGGAGGAAGGGATTGGAGAGACCCAGTACTTC
V gene: TRBV9; clone size: many; J gene: TRBJ2-2; CDR3 length: 15; D gene: .; CDR3 protein: CASSVQAPNTGELFF; CDR3 DNA: TGTGCCAGCAGCGTTCAGGCTCCGAACACCGGGGAGCTGTTTTTT
V gene: TRBV9; clone size: many; J gene: TRBJ2-2; CDR3 length: 12; D gene: .; CDR3 protein: CASSRKSGELFF; CDR3 DNA: TGTGCCAGCAGTCGTAAATCCGGGGAGCTGTTTTTT
V gene: TRBV5-5; clone size: many; J gene: TRBJ2-1; CDR3 length: 14; D gene: TRBD2; CDR3 protein: CASIGAGDSDEQFF; CDR3 DNA: TGTGCCAGCATCGGAGCGGGAGATAGTGATGAGCAGTTCTTC
V gene: TRBV20-1; clone size: .; J gene: TRBJ1-2; CDR3 length: 15; D gene: .; CDR3 protein: CSARDRSPGLYGYTF; CDR3 DNA: TGCAGTGCTAGAGATCGGTCACCTGGGCTCTATGGCTACACCTTC
V gene: TRBV20-1; clone size: many; J gene: TRBJ2-1; CDR3 length: 12; D gene: .; CDR3 protein: CSAGRRADEQFF; CDR3 DNA: TGCAGTGCTGGGCGGAGGGCGGATGAGCAGTTCTTC
V gene: TRBV2; clone size: .; J gene: TRBJ2-7; CDR3 length: 14; D gene: TRBD1; CDR3 protein: CASRDPTGVHEQYF; CDR3 DNA: TGTGCCAGCAGAGACCCGACAGGGGTCCACGAGCAGTACTTC
V gene: TRBV11-2; clone size: few; J gene: TRBJ2-6; CDR3 length: 19; D gene: .; CDR3 protein: CASSHNIGWRGDGANVLTF; CDR3 DNA: TGTGCCAGCAGTCACAATATAGGGTGGCGCGGGGATGGGGCCAACGTCCTGACTTTC
V gene: TRBV5-6; clone size: many; J gene: TRBJ1-4; CDR3 length: 15; D gene: .; CDR3 protein: CASSLRQTTNEKLFF; CDR3 DNA: TGTGCCAGCAGCTTAAGACAGACAACTAATGAAAAACTGTTTTTT
V gene: TRBV6-2/TRBV6-3; clone size: .; J gene: TRBJ2-1; CDR3 length: 13; D gene: .; CDR3 protein: CASSYASANEQFF; CDR3 DNA: TGTGCCAGCAGTTACGCTTCTGCGAATGAGCAGTTCTTC
V gene: TRBV13; clone size: .; J gene: TRBJ1-2; CDR3 length: 14; D gene: .; CDR3 protein: CASSLGRPFYGYTF; CDR3 DNA: TGTGCCAGCAGCTTAGGCCGACCCTTTTATGGCTACACCTTC
V gene: TRBV11-2; clone size: .; J gene: TRBJ1-1; CDR3 length: 14; D gene: .; CDR3 protein: CASSLYRRGPEAFF; CDR3 DNA: TGTGCCAGCAGCTTGTACAGGAGGGGTCCTGAAGCTTTCTTT
V gene: TRBV11-1; clone size: many; J gene: TRBJ2-1; CDR3 length: 18; D gene: TRBD2; CDR3 protein: CASSPGTSGRALYNEQFF; CDR3 DNA: TGTGCCAGCAGCCCGGGGACTAGCGGGAGGGCCTTATACAATGAGCAGTTCTTC
V gene: TRBV15; clone size: few; J gene: TRBJ2-1; CDR3 length: 14; D gene: .; CDR3 protein: CATSRGDSYNEQFF; CDR3 DNA: TGTGCCACCAGCAGAGGAGACAGTTACAATGAGCAGTTCTTC